This TCR beta chain was profiled in a study of identical twins (dated by TCRdb to 2016 to 2017). General notes on the study: To test whether fetal clonotypes persist, this study deep-sequenced TCR alpha and beta repertoires from monozygotic twins, from unrelated adults of various ages, and from cord blood. To rule out contamination, the twin experiments were replicated at different times with different library preparation protocols. The full study reports these points: Invariant T cells such as MAIT and iNKT could partly confound zero-insertion analyses, though diverse VJ usage argued against this for most clonotypes. Because the same donors could not be followed over many years, the conclusions relied on cross-sectional statistical analysis. The excess sharing between twins in beta out-of-frame sequences was weaker because fewer shared sequences reduced the signal-to-noise ratio. Compared with coincidental sharing between unrelated individuals, an excess of low generation-probability sequences was observed among out-of-frame TCR alpha sequences shared between twins. In monozygotic twins, recombination models systematically underestimated out-of-frame TCR alpha sharing, but the models matched the sharing seen between unrelated individuals. Abundant cord blood beta clonotypes carried fewer insertions; young adult naive repertoires showed a weaker similar trend, while memory repertoires showed none.

In the germline V gene (reference sequence), CDR1 corresponds to DFQATT and CDR2 to SNEGSKA. The CDR3, from cysteine to phenylalanine, totals 16 residues. CDR3 DNA only is kept here, 48 bases in frame from base 1. Trimming takes 5 bases off V and 2 bases off J; junction bases not matched to a gene: 13. Only healthy Caucasian donors were included. The twin cohort comprised three pairs of female monozygotic twins, all aged roughly 18 to 30 years. Miltenyi CD45RO+ enrichment and human naive T-cell isolation kits were used to isolate memory (CD45RO+) and naive T cells from PBMC. As concerns this clonotype: The specificity of this receptor is unknown. The sample holds no much larger clone one base away, and base qualities are not on file.

Library preparation employed 5' RACE. For sequencing, an Illumina HiSeq 2000 was employed. A universal primer binding site was introduced by template switching, and a unique molecular identifier was present in the final cDNA, enabling accurate counting of TCR cDNA molecules. Specific primers in the conserved constant-segment region were used to synthesize first-strand cDNA for TCR alpha and beta chains. To control for contamination, every cDNA library was double barcoded, receiving both a SMART-Mk sample barcode and Illumina barcodes. TruSeq adapter sequences along with Illumina sample barcodes were introduced in two successive PCR steps. Sequencing of the TCR alpha and beta cDNA libraries was done on the Illumina HiSeq platform using custom primers. The source study handled its data this way. Raw reads were processed with MiGEC to extract unique molecular identifiers, and MiXCR was used to determine CDR3 positions. For each individual, recombination models were inferred using an EM algorithm with the repgenHMM and IGoR tools. The analysis of shared clonotypes was done with the tcR package in R, with sharing normalized by the product of cloneset sizes. Out-of-frame nonproductive sequences were analyzed to study raw recombination free of thymic and clonal selection effects. The public reads were reprocessed in TCRdb via fastp at Q25 and MiXCR, keeping in-frame beta chains. Records with the same CDR3 protein are collapsed into one entry carrying the most frequent genes and DNA. For this entry, the V and J calls and clone size follow TCRdb and not the study's own pipeline. The table for this sample lists hundreds of thousands of distinct CDR3 sequences; about 7.5% of them were counted only once. The top ten clonotypes cover roughly 2% of the sample.

These data also featured in a second study, about yellow fever vaccine responses in identical twins. Drawing on the second study: According to the authors, the vaccine-induced T cell response in identical twins seemed to be partly convergent and partly specific to each individual. Focusing on identical twins, the study followed the T cell clones that responded to the vaccine, and did so with precision.

Sequenced sample: memory (CD45RO+) T cells sorted from blood. Explained via the paper, the cell subset or site label denotes: CD45RO+ enriched T cells. The rearranged chain carries TRBV20-1 and TRBJ2-7, with TRBD1 matching 9 junction bases. This sequence originates from a woman younger than 30 in good health. Here the CDR3 is given as CSAPPLQGARPYEQYF. The nucleotide sequence reads as follows: TGCAGTGCTCCACCACTACAGGGGGCAAGGCCCTACGAGCAGTACTTC.